These 20 T cell receptor beta chains came from one sample sequenced in a study of T-cell memory formation after mild COVID-19. TCRdb re-analysed the 5' RACE reads in MiXCR, keeping a single row per CDR3 protein. The sample carries 470,000 or so distinct CDR3 sequences, 15% to 20% recorded once. Sequencing was performed on PBMCs or a T cell subset sorted from them (not recorded which). Source of these receptors: an adult woman who had mild COVID-19 (a few samples of this study predate the infection). Cell type and time point are not known.

The chain carries TRBV5-1 and TRBJ1-2; no reliable D call. CDR1 SGHRS and CDR2 YFSETQ come from the germline V gene. CDR3 size: 14 residues. V lost 4 bases, J lost 5 bases, and 15 bases lay in between. The CDR3 nucleotides read TGCGCCAGCAGCCATACGGGAATGGCGTATGGCTACACCTTC. Encoded protein: CASSHTGMAYGYTF.

This clonotype has just a few counts. The chain employs TRBV24-1 and TRBJ1-2; no reliable D call. The ends were cut back, 2 bases at V and 7 bases at J, with 10 bases in the middle. In germline, CDR1 is KGHDR, CDR2 SFDVKD. This CDR3 has 13 amino acids. CDR3 nucleotide sequence: TGTGCCACCAGTGATTCGTATGGGGTTGGCTACACCTTC. Its protein product is CATSDSYGVGYTF.

The rearrangement links TRBV4-2 to TRBJ2-1; the D gene is possibly TRBD2 (5 bases). There are 19 residues in the CDR3. Deletions cut 1 base from V and 0 bases from J, with 19 bases between. Germline CDR1 LGHNA, CDR2 YNFKEQ. In DNA form, the CDR3 reads TGTGCCAGCAGCCAAGTGTACAAGGCGGGCCGAAGCTCCTACAATGAGCAGTTCTTC. It translates to CASSQVYKAGRSSYNEQFF.

This chain links TRBV5-1 with TRBJ2-1, with D unclear. CDR3 size: 12 residues. V dropped 4 bases and J dropped 8 bases, with 10 bases sitting between them. Germline assignment: CDR1 SGHRS and CDR2 YFSETQ. CDR3 sequence reads: CASSRVRDEQFF. The CDR3 nucleotides read TGCGCCAGCAGCCGAGTAAGGGATGAGCAGTTCTTC.

This clonotype was seen only a few times. The chain recombines TRBV3-1 with TRBJ1-2, with no clear D. Germline CDR1 is LGHDT and CDR2 is YNNKEL (reference sequence). Trimming shortened V by 0 bases and J by 7 bases, and 18 bases separated the two germline ends. The CDR3 sequence is 16 residues long. Here the CDR3 DNA reads TGTGCCAGCAGCCAAGATTCGGGGTTTAGGCCGGGTGGCTACACCTTC. This encodes CASSQDSGFRPGGYTF.

J is TRBJ1-5 and V is TRBV2; D might be TRBD1 (6 bases). Germline V gives CDR1 SNHLY, CDR2 FYNNEI. The V and J ends lost 5 bases and 4 bases respectively, with 9 bases between them. The CDR3 sequence is 13 residues long. CDR3 region: CASSSGDNQPQHF. CDR3 DNA: TGTGCCAGCAGTTCAGGGGATAATCAGCCCCAGCATTTT.

V usage is TRBV18 and J usage is TRBJ2-1, with D possibly TRBD1 on 5 matching bases. The CDR3 is 16 amino acids. CDR1 is KGHSH, CDR2 LQKENI, per germline. Trimming stripped 3 bases from V and 0 bases from J, with 12 bases between. The CDR3 region has the DNA TGTGCCAGCTCACCGGACCGGACATCCTCCTACAATGAGCAGTTCTTC. The encoded protein is CASSPDRTSSYNEQFF.

This clonotype was picked up a small number of times. The chain has TRBV6-5 and TRBJ2-1, with 7 bases fitting TRBD2. Germline V gene lookup returns CDR1 MNHEY and CDR2 SVGAGI. CDR3 length: 17 amino acids. The J segment lost 0 bases and the V segment lost 7 bases, leaving 12 bases of the junction unmatched. The CDR3 bases are TGTGCCAGCAACGTCTTGACTAGCACTAACTCCTACAATGAGCAGTTCTTC. This translates into CASNVLTSTNSYNEQFF.

This clonotype appeared a few times. The chain employs TRBV7-9 and TRBJ1-1; D is possibly TRBD1 (6 bases). CDR3 length equals 16 residues. Trimming took off 3 bases at V and 4 bases at J, with 18 bases between the two ends. In germline, CDR1 is SEHNR, CDR2 FQNEAQ (reference sequence). This CDR3 reads CASSLGRQESPTEAFF. CDR3 in DNA: TGTGCCAGCAGCTTGGGCAGACAGGAGAGCCCCACTGAAGCTTTCTTT.

The table lists this clonotype with a few counts. The chain combines TRBV24-1 with TRBJ2-3, with a weak D call TRBD1 (5 bases). In germline, CDR1 is KGHDR, CDR2 SFDVKD. Trimming cost V 9 bases and J 6 bases, with 21 bases left between them. There are 15 residues in the CDR3. The CDR3 nucleotides read TGTGCCACCGAAGGGCTTTCGGGTGGGGCCGATACGCAGTATTTT. It specifies CATEGLSGGADTQYF.

This chain joins TRBV18 and TRBJ2-3; D ambiguous. V was cut by 3 bases and J by 3 bases, with 13 bases left in between. The length of the CDR3 is 15 residues. Germline V gene data show CDR1 as KGHSH and CDR2 as LQKENI. CDR3 residues: CASSPVYLATDTQYF. The CDR3 bases are TGTGCCAGCTCACCGGTATATTTAGCAACAGATACGCAGTATTTT. Filled out from reference TRBV18 and TRBJ2-3, the complete variable domain reads NAGVMQNPRHLVRRRGQEARLRCSPMKGHSHVYWYRQLPEEGLKFMVYLQKENIIDESGMPKERFSAEFPKEGPSILRIQQVVRGDSAAYFCASSPVYLATDTQYFGPGTRLTVL.

The chain couples TRBV6-2 or TRBV6-3 to TRBJ1-5, with D hard to call. V was pared by 5 bases and J by 5 bases, with 7 bases between. Germline V gives CDR1 MNHEY, CDR2 SVGEGT. The CDR3 totals 12 residues. CDR3 sequence (DNA): TGTGCCAGCAGTACTGTCGATCAGCCCCAGCATTTT. This codes for CASSTVDQPQHF.

The chain has TRBV30 and TRBJ2-3, with 14 bases matching TRBD2. V lost 4 bases and J lost 10; bases outside the gene matches: 16. This CDR3 is built from 17 residues. CDR1 and CDR2 (germline): GTSNPN, SVGIG (reference sequence). CDR3 sequence: CAWTKTWTSGGTDAQYF. The CDR3 DNA is TGTGCCTGGACAAAGACATGGACTAGCGGGGGGACGGATGCGCAGTATTTT. The full variable domain, its missing parts supplied by reference TRBV30 and TRBJ2-3, is SQTIHQWPATLVQPVGSPLSLECTVEGTSNPNLYWYRQAAGRGLQLLFYSVGIGQISSEVPQNLSASRPQDRQFILSSKKLLLSDSGFYLCAWTKTWTSGGTDAQYFGPGTRLTVL.

The table lists this clonotype with a few counts. The V gene is TRBV5-6, the J gene TRBJ2-5; 11 bases align to TRBD2. The CDR3 runs 17 residues. Germline lookup yields CDR1 SGHDT and CDR2 YYEEEE. V shed 3 bases and J 0 bases; nucleotides not matched to a gene: 7. The chain's CDR3 is CASSSSGTSGDQETQYF. CDR3 sequence (DNA): TGTGCCAGCAGCTCTTCCGGGACTAGCGGAGACCAAGAGACCCAGTACTTC. Full variable domain (remainder filled in from reference TRBV5-6 and TRBJ2-5): DAGVTQSPTHLIKTRGQQVTLRCSPKSGHDTVSWYQQALGQGPQFIFQYYEEEERQRGNFPDRFSGHQFPNYSSELNVNALLLGDSALYLCASSSSGTSGDQETQYFGPGTRLLVL.

The chain carries TRBV18 and TRBJ2-3; D possibly matches TRBD1 or TRBD2 (6 bases each). V was trimmed by 3 bases and J by 2 bases, leaving 9 bases between them. CDR1 and CDR2 from the germline V gene are KGHSH and LQKENI. This CDR3 is 14 amino acids long. In DNA form, the CDR3 reads TGTGCCAGCTCACCTGGGGGGCTCACAGATACGCAGTATTTT. Translated, it gives CASSPGGLTDTQYF. Together with reference TRBV18 and TRBJ2-3, the CDR3 gives the full variable domain: NAGVMQNPRHLVRRRGQEARLRCSPMKGHSHVYWYRQLPEEGLKFMVYLQKENIIDESGMPKERFSAEFPKEGPSILRIQQVVRGDSAAYFCASSPGGLTDTQYFGPGTRLTVL.

This chain joins TRBV7-3 and TRBJ2-2; 8 bases map to TRBD1. Per germline, CDR1 SGHTA and CDR2 FQGTGA. The CDR3 length is 14 residues. Trimming cost V 8 bases and J 1 base; bases outside gene matches: 3. The CDR3 region has the DNA TGTGCCAGCCAAGGGACAGGGAACACCGGGGAGCTGTTTTTT. Protein: CASQGTGNTGELFF. The whole variable domain, remainder taken from reference TRBV7-3 and TRBJ2-2, is GAGVSQTPSNKVTEKGKYVELRCDPISGHTALYWYRQSLGQGPEFLIYFQGTGAADDSGLPNDRFFAVRPEGSVSTLKIQRTERGDSAVYLCASQGTGNTGELFFGEGSRLTVL.

This clonotype was recorded a few times. The rearrangement uses TRBV14 and TRBJ2-1, with 9 nucleotides matching TRBD2. Looked up from germline, CDR1 is SGHDN and CDR2 is FVKESK. V dropped 0 bases and J dropped 8; count of bases not matched to a gene: 8. This CDR3 has 16 residues. The CDR3 nucleotides are TGTGCCAGCAGCCAAGAAGGGTTAGCGGGAGACGATGAGCAGTTCTTC. Its translation: CASSQEGLAGDDEQFF.

CDR3 bases: TGTGCCAGCACCCCCCGGGCCGGGGAGCTGTTTTTT. As protein: CASTPRAGELFF. This chain uses TRBV7-2 with TRBJ2-2, with D hard to call. V gave up 7 bases and J gave up 6 bases, with 9 bases separating them. Germline V gene data show CDR1 as SGHTA and CDR2 as FQGNSA. The CDR3 has 12 residues.

V usage is TRBV7-6 and J usage is TRBJ1-1; tentative D call: TRBD1 (5 bases). Germline loops: CDR1 SGHVS, CDR2 FNYEAQ. The length of the CDR3 is 13 residues. V was trimmed by 8 bases and J by 1 base, leaving 11 bases between them. In DNA, the CDR3 is TGTGCCAGCGAGGCAGGGTGGAACACTGAAGCTTTCTTT. The encoded protein is CASEAGWNTEAFF. Looking up the rest from reference TRBV7-6 and TRBJ1-1 gives the full variable domain: GAGVSQSPRYKVTKRGQDVALRCDPISGHVSLYWYRQALGQGPEFLTYFNYEAQQDKSGLPNDRFSAERPEGSISTLTIQRTEQRDSAMYRCASEAGWNTEAFFGQGTRLTVV.

This clonotype was seen many times. The rearrangement joins TRBV5-1 to TRBJ2-1, with D possibly TRBD2 on 6 matching bases. V dropped 5 bases and J dropped 5 bases, with 26 bases sitting between them. CDR3 length equals 18 residues. The germline V gene encodes CDR1 SGHRS and CDR2 YFSETQ. The CDR3 protein is CASSPGTRDGPWDNEQFF. The DNA for the CDR3 is TGCGCCAGCAGTCCCGGGACTCGGGATGGCCCATGGGACAATGAGCAGTTCTTC.